The entry below describes one T cell receptor (beta chain). A few counts support this clonotype. Its target antigen remains unknown. Base qualities are not at hand, and no much larger clone is one base apart. The entry originates in a study of blood T cells in healthy people across ages (dated by TCRdb to between 2015 and 2017). About the investigation overall: In model experiments, template switching captured roughly one uniquely barcoded TCR beta cDNA molecule for every two T cells. Four age groups were formed from the donors: young (average approximately 17 years), middle-aged (approximately 39), aged (about 68) and long-lived (roughly 81). Two additional independent replicas of 1 million unique cDNA reads from the same blood draw were analyzed for two donors (one aged 18 to 30 and one aged 80 or older). The study measured age-related changes in TCR beta repertoire diversity using deep sequencing normalized with unique cDNA molecular identifiers. Broad study findings and their caveats: Compared with the aged group, the long-lived group had more naive CD4+ T cells, fewer expanded clones and increased TCR diversity, suggesting age selection. Observed TCR beta diversity per million T cells fell roughly linearly with age, and a significant reduction was already apparent by age around 40. Because profiling used bulk unsorted PBMCs, naive and antigen-experienced compartments could not be compared conclusively. Observed TCR beta diversity correlated strongly with the percentage of naive T cells measured by flow cytometry. Donor CMV infection status was unknown, potentially confounding age-related changes in expanded clonotypes. Total diversity estimates from one million sequenced T cells were considered lower bounds and underestimates.

The germline V gene encodes CDR1 MNHEY and CDR2 SVGEGT. The CDR3 runs 14 amino acids, cysteine and phenylalanine included. The DNA shown is the 42-base CDR3, in frame from base 1. Deletion took 0 bases off V and 2 bases off J, with a span of 8 bases between the germline ends. Donors were 40 or so systemically healthy Caucasian individuals from Russia aged 6 to 90 years. Ten milliliters of peripheral blood were drawn from each donor into EDTA-treated Vacutainer tubes. Ficoll-Paque density-gradient centrifugation was used to isolate PBMCs, with at least 6.5 million per sample. Total RNA was extracted from PBMCs with Trizol reagent, with at least 6 micrograms obtained per sample. For every donor, an aliquot of PBMCs went through flow cytometry to measure the percentages of naive CD45RAhigh/CD27high T cells. The library came from 5' RACE. The sequencer was an Illumina HiSeq 2500. A second roughly 6 to 11 cycle PCR used a sample-barcoded 5' primer and a J-beta primer mix. A template-switch 5' adaptor carrying 12 random nucleotides introduced a unique molecular identifier onto each TCR beta cDNA molecule. At least 3 million CDR3-containing paired-end reads were obtained from each sample. The Mint cDNA synthesis kit, primed by a TRBC-specific oligonucleotide, was used to synthesize first-strand cDNA from all RNA. Following uracil-DNA glycosylase treatment, a first 18-cycle PCR with universal primers M1SS and BC2_uni_R was performed on all cDNA. Turning to the authors' computational methods: Normalization of each sample was performed by random selection of 1 million high-quality reads, each carrying a distinct molecular identifier. Reads sharing molecular identifiers were discarded rather than binned into consensus sequences. MiTCR, run with a Q25 quality threshold and the strictest error-elimination algorithm, handled CDR3 identification, clonotype clustering and error correction. A nonparametric unseen species model with Euler transformation was used to estimate lower-bound total TCR beta diversity. TCRdb reanalyzed the raw reads on its own, using fastp at Q25 for trimming and MiXCR for clone calling, and kept in-frame beta chains. Every distinct CDR3 protein forms one entry, paired with its most common genes and DNA. V and J calls and clone size were set by TCRdb, not the authors. The sample table lists 500,000 to 550,000 distinct CDR3 sequences, approximately 25% of them with a count of one. Jointly, the top ten make up approximately 8.7% of the sample.

This sample also appeared in a second study, on T cells of mothers and their children. The second paper further reports: The donors were nine systemically healthy Caucasian individuals, made up of three mothers and their six children. cDNA synthesis consumed the entire amount of extracted RNA, loaded at around 1.5 ug RNA in each 15 ul reaction. In the second PCR, the M1S primer added sample barcodes and 2-4 random nucleotides. More than 8 million TCR beta CDR3 reads were obtained from each mother, and some 3.2 million reads were obtained from each child. In both related and unrelated pairs, thymic selection shapes the output of TCR recombination in a similar way, with inherited differences having only a minor effect. Normalized repertoire overlap was always found to be slightly, but never significantly, higher in related mother-child pairs than in unrelated mother-child pairs. No persistent microchimeric T cell clones were detected, at a sensitivity of roughly 100 clones per million clonotypes. To look for features that set related mother-child pairs apart from unrelated individuals, the researchers ran deep NGS to compare the TCR beta repertoires of mothers and children. On average, the children were approximately 11 +/- 4 years old, while the mothers were roughly 40 +/- 4 years old. After adapter ligation with NEBNext reagents, the libraries were sequenced on Illumina HiSeq 2000 with 100+100 nt paired-end reads. To avoid cross-contamination, the mother libraries and the child libraries were prepared a month apart and sequenced in separate runs. For each donor, between about 450,000 and 2,300,000 distinct TCR beta clonotypes were identified. Naive TCR beta clonotypes were estimated from low-frequency clonotypes matched to each donor's FACS-determined naive share, without sorting.

Sequences were obtained from blood. This receptor was taken from a boy between 10 and 17 years old in good health. This chain joins TRBV6-2 or TRBV6-3 to TRBJ2-7, with the D gene too uncertain to name. The DNA sequence is given as TGTGCCAGCAGTTACTCGCCGCAGACCTACGAGCAGTACTTC. This sequence encodes CASSYSPQTYEQYF.